The 28 T cell receptor delta chains listed next were all sequenced from one sample in a study of gamma-delta chains in newborns, infants, children. TCRdb re-analyzed the reads via CATT. Of about 4,200 delta-chain clones in the sample, approximately 15% were seen once. The sample consisted of blood. These receptors were taken from a child who was a newborn, infant or young child, either healthy, febrile or measles-vaccinated (not recorded which).

Points on this clone: This may arise from a read error, as a much more abundant clone is one base away. This chain joins TRDV1 and TRDJ1; 9 bases line up with TRDD3. J was trimmed by 1 base and V by 2 bases; bases with no gene match: 23. This CDR3 is built from 22 residues. The V gene's germline CDR1 is TSWWSYY and CDR2 QGS. The CDR3 DNA sequence: TGTGCTCTTGGGGAAAAGGACTACGTCCGCTACTGGGGGACGTTCCCCACCGATAAACTCATCTTT. Its translation is CALGEKDYVRYWGTFPTDKLIF.

Comment on this clone: An end of the junction does not agree with germline; a read error may underlie this. J is TRDJ1 and V is TRDV2, with no clear D. The CDR3 covers 15 residues. The V gene's germline CDR1 is GEAIGNYY and CDR2 EKD. The CDR3 region is CACDPLTGNTDKPIF. The DNA for the CDR3 is TGTGCCTGTGACCCCTTAACGGGTAACACCGATAAACCCATCTTT.

On this clone: One end of the junction varies from germline; a read error may be responsible. The rearrangement uses TRDV1 and TRDJ1; 7 bases map to TRDD3. The J gene comes from matching the DNA to germline here; TCRdb lacks it. Germline lookup yields CDR1 TSWWSYY and CDR2 QGS. The CDR3 extends over 23 amino acids. The CDR3 spells CALREISGLRQYGGIFYTDKLIF. The CDR3 bases are TGTGCTCTTAGGGAAATTAGCGGCCTACGCCAGTACGGGGGGATCTTCTACACCGATAAACTCATCTTT.

This clone was seen more than once but under ten times. The mismatch at residue 3 between this DNA's translation and the TCRdb protein of a much larger clone likely reflects a read error; the protein shown is translated from the DNA. The chain employs TRDV2 and TRDJ1; perhaps TRDD3 as D (6 bases). The length of the CDR3 is 14 residues. The germline V gene encodes CDR1 GEAIGNYY and CDR2 EKD. The CDR3 sequence: CAYDPVLGIDKLIF. The CDR3, as DNA: TGTGCCTATGACCCCGTACTGGGTATCGATAAACTCATCTTT.

In regard to this clone: This DNA's translation and the protein TCRdb lists, from a much larger clone, do not match at residue 5, likely due to a read error; the protein shown is translated from the DNA. V and J are TRDV1 and TRDJ1; 10 positions agree with TRDD3. Trimming took 4 bases from V and 6 from J; bases not matched to a gene: 17. The CDR3 spans 18 residues. Germline V lookup: CDR1 TSWWSYY, CDR2 QGS. This CDR3 reads CALGGLPSLGDSLNKLIF. The CDR3, as DNA: TGTGCTCTTGGGGGACTCCCTAGCCTGGGGGATAGTTTGAATAAACTCATCTTT.

As concerns this clone: Mismatch with germline at one junction end may stem from a read error. V gene TRDV2 combines with J gene TRDJ1; a weak D match, TRDD3 (6 bases). CDR1 GEAIGNYY and CDR2 EKD come from the germline V gene. CDR3 length: 19 residues. The CDR3: CARDTAPIVGGPNTDELIF. The CDR3 DNA follows: TGTGCCCGTGACACCGCCCCTATTGTGGGGGGCCCCAACACCGATGAACTCATCTTT.

A word on this clone: With a much larger clone just one base away, this may be a read error. This specimen includes other DNA sequences encoding the same CDR3. This chain joins TRDV2 and TRDJ2, with 9 bases aligning to TRDD3. Per the germline V gene, CDR1 is GEAIGNYY and CDR2 is EKD. This CDR3 region has 14 residues. Here the CDR3 reads CACDTWGITAQLFF. The CDR3 DNA is TGTGCCTGCGACACTTGGGGGATAACAGCACAACTCTTCTTT.

The chain has TRDV2 and TRDJ1; 12 nucleotides line up with TRDD3. TCRdb offers no J gene call, so here the DNA was matched to germline to obtain one. The CDR3 spans 17 residues. CDR1 and CDR2 from the germline V gene are GEAIGNYY and EKD. The V gene end was trimmed by 3 bases and the J gene end by 2 bases; junction bases not matched to a gene: 9. The CDR3 loop is CACDAGLGDTPTDKLIF. CDR3 nucleotide sequence: TGTGCCTGTGACGCAGGTCTGGGGGATACGCCGACCGATAAACTCATCTTT.

Of note for this clone: Since a much larger clone is just one base distant, this may be a read error. Other DNA sequences in this specimen translate into the identical CDR3. The V call is TRDV2, the J call TRDJ1; TRDD3 matches at 12 bases. Germline loops: CDR1 GEAIGNYY, CDR2 EKD. The CDR3 length is 24 residues. DNA of the CDR3: TGTGCCTGCGACACCGTCGTTTCTCGAGGTCTGGGGGATACGTTGGGAAGTCACACCGATAAACTCATCTTT. Encoded protein: CACDTVVSRGLGDTLGSHTDKLIF.

This clone is medium-sized (0.01 to 0.1%) in the sample. This chain connects TRDV2 to TRDJ1, with D perhaps TRDD3 (6 bases). V dropped 1 base and J dropped 5 bases, with 22 bases sitting between them. Per the germline V gene, CDR1 is GEAIGNYY and CDR2 is EKD. This CDR3 spans 17 amino acids. The CDR3 region is CACDTVRWDNKGDKLIF. Written as DNA, the CDR3 is TGTGCCTGTGACACGGTCCGGTGGGATAACAAAGGGGATAAACTCATCTTT.

This clone was seen a few times. The chain carries TRDV1 and TRDJ2, with 8 nucleotides matching TRDD3. The CDR3 consists of 16 residues. J lost 4 bases, V lost 5 bases, and 9 bases had no gene match. Germline CDR1 TSWWSYY, CDR2 QGS. CDR3 amino acids: CALGLYWGSPTAQLFF. The CDR3 region has the DNA TGTGCTCTTGGGCTTTACTGGGGGTCACCGACAGCACAACTCTTCTTT.

This clone was seen only a few times. A far bigger clonotype differs at one base, so this is likely a read error. The identical CDR3 is also encoded by other nucleotide sequences in the sample. The chain combines TRDV2 with TRDJ1, with 8 positions matching TRDD3. Germline CDR1 and CDR2: GEAIGNYY and EKD. The CDR3 sequence is 19 residues long. This chain's CDR3 is CACVPLRTLLGEYTDKLIF. The CDR3 coding sequence is TGTGCCTGTGTCCCTCTTCGCACCCTGCTGGGGGAATACACCGACAAACTCATCTTT.

About this clone: A clone one base away is much larger, so this may be a read error. Other DNA sequences in the sample encode the same CDR3. The V and J genes are TRDV1 and TRDJ1, with 9 bases aligning to TRDD3. CDR3 length: 18 residues. The V gene's germline CDR1 is TSWWSYY and CDR2 QGS. V was clipped by 5 bases and J by 5 bases; unmatched bases: 18. The CDR3 is CALGSPLELGIRSDKLIF. In DNA form, the CDR3 reads TGTGCTCTTGGGTCGCCTTTAGAGCTGGGGATACGATCTGATAAACTCATCTTT.

Details on this clone: A read error may explain this, as a much larger clone is one base away. The rearrangement joins TRDV2 to TRDJ3; the match to TRDD3 covers 8 bases. Because TCRdb records no J gene, it was assigned here through a match of the DNA to germline. The germline V gene encodes CDR1 GEAIGNYY and CDR2 EKD. The CDR3 consists of 19 residues. The CDR3 loop is CACDTLAGGNAWDTRKMFF. The DNA of the CDR3 is TGTGCCTGTGACACCCTGGCTGGGGGAAACGCCTGGGACACCCGAAAGATGTTTTTC.

This clone rates as large (0.1 to 1%). CDR3 in amino acids: CALGLPTWGPPDKLIF. CDR3 DNA: TGTGCTCTTGGGCTCCCCACTTGGGGGCCACCCGATAAACTCATCTTT. J is TRDJ1 and V is TRDV1; D may be TRDD3 (6 bases). CDR3 length: 16 residues. Germline CDR1 is TSWWSYY and CDR2 is QGS. V was clipped by 5 bases and J by 3 bases, with 19 bases between them.

This clone rates as medium-sized (0.01 to 0.1%). This may be a read error, as it is one base from a much larger clone. Other DNA sequences in this sample translate to the same CDR3. V is TRDV2 and J is TRDJ1; 7 nucleotides agree with TRDD3. Looked up from germline, CDR1 is GEAIGNYY and CDR2 is EKD. This CDR3 region has 15 residues. The CDR3 sequence: CACDTLGGEADKLIF. Written as DNA, the CDR3 is TGTGCTTGTGACACCCTGGGGGGCGAGGCCGATAAACTCATCTTT.

In this sample, this clone is large. This sequence joins TRDV2 and TRDJ1, with TRDD3 as a possible D gene (6 bases). CDR3 length equals 19 residues. The germline CDR1 and CDR2 sequences are GEAIGNYY and EKD. Between the trimmed V and J ends, which lost 0 bases and 1 base, there was a span of 23 bases. CDR3 bases: TGTGCCTGTGACACCGTCTCCGGGGGACATAAGGTTGGCACCGATAAACTCATCTTT. Translation: CACDTVSGGHKVGTDKLIF.

Notes on this clone: A much larger clone sits a single nucleotide away, making a read error possible. The same CDR3 can be traced to other DNA sequences in this sample. The CDR3, as DNA: TGTGCCTGTGACAAACTTACTGGCTTGATACAGAGGGGAGAGCTCATCTTC. Amino acids: CACDKLTGLIQRGELIF. The chain uses TRDV2 and TRDJ1; D perhaps matches TRDD3 (5 bases). From germline, CDR1 is GEAIGNYY and CDR2 EKD. This CDR3 has 17 amino acids.

About this clone itself: Translating this DNA gives a protein that differs at residue 10 from the TCRdb one, which belongs to a much larger clone; a read error is likely, and the protein shown is this translation. The chain employs TRDV2 and TRDJ3; TRDD3 matches at 10 bases. CDR3 length equals 19 residues. V was pared by 1 base and J by 0 bases, with 5 bases of the junction left unmatched. In germline, CDR1 is GEAIGNYY, CDR2 EKD. DNA of the CDR3: TGTGCCTGTGACACTGTACTGGGGGATGCCTCCTGGGACACCCGACAGATGTTTTTC. Protein: CACDTVLGDASWDTRQMFF.

In regard to this clone: The translation of this DNA and the TCRdb protein of a much larger clone differ at residue 4, probably owing to a read error; the protein shown here is translated from the DNA. The chain employs TRDV2 and TRDJ1, with a possible D match to TRDD3 (6 bases). There are 17 residues in the CDR3. Germline V gives CDR1 GEAIGNYY, CDR2 EKD. CDR3 protein: CACGTVSGTGSPRGLIF. The DNA for the CDR3 is TGTGCCTGTGGCACCGTATCGGGTACTGGGTCCCCACGGGGACTCATCTTT.

The V gene lacks a call, and TRDJ1 is the J gene; the D call in the table, TRDD3, was not verified against the DNA. The CDR3 has 22 amino acids. CDR3 loop: CAFGRLLPTNWGIAKYTDNLIF. Written as DNA, the CDR3 is TGTGCCTTTGGCCGCCTCCTTCCTACCAACTGGGGGATCGCTAAGTACACCGATAATCTCATCTTT.

For this clone: A much bigger clone sits one base away, suggesting this may be a read error. This same CDR3 is encoded by further DNA sequences in the sample. V usage is TRDV2 and J usage is TRDJ1; 8 bases match TRDD3. Germline-derived CDR1 and CDR2 are GEAIGNYY and EKD. V shed 4 bases and J 0 bases; nucleotides not matched to a gene: 9. The CDR3 extends over 16 amino acids. The CDR3 bases are TGTGCCTGTGATTTACTGGGGGTCCTTTACACCGATAAACTCATCTTT. Translation: CACDLLGVLYTDKLIF.

This clone is large in the sample. The chain joins TRDV1 to TRDJ1; 10 bases map to TRDD3. The CDR3 is made up of 18 amino acids. Germline-derived CDR1 and CDR2 are TSWWSYY and QGS. Germline trimming cut 0 bases from V and 6 bases from J; bases unmatched to any gene: 13. The CDR3 sequence is CALGELPSLGDSLNKLIF. The CDR3 bases are TGTGCTCTTGGGGAACTCCCTAGCCTGGGGGATAGTTTGAATAAACTCATCTTT.

This clone is large. Other DNA sequences in the same sample also yield this CDR3. This chain connects TRDV2 to TRDJ3, with 7 positions matching TRDD3. From germline, CDR1 is GEAIGNYY and CDR2 EKD. The ends lost 0 bases at V and 0 bases at J; junction bases unmatched: 10. CDR3 length equals 20 residues. Here the CDR3 DNA reads TGTGCCTGTGACACCCTCTTCGGGGGATCGCACTCCTGGGACACCCGACAGATGTTTTTC. Protein sequence: CACDTLFGGSHSWDTRQMFF.

As for this clone: A much more abundant neighbour one base away suggests this may be a read error. This sample includes further DNA sequences coding for the same CDR3. J is TRDJ1 and V is TRDV1; 8 positions match TRDD3. The CDR3 length is 17 residues. Germline V gives CDR1 TSWWSYY, CDR2 QGS. The CDR3 bases are TGTGCCCTTGGGGAGTCGCATAGGGGGATAGGTGGGGATAAACTCATCTTT. It translates to CALGESHRGIGGDKLIF.

On this clone: A read error may explain this, as a much larger clone is one base away. The rearrangement uses TRDV1 and TRDJ2, with 12 bases lining up with TRDD3. Germline V gene data show CDR1 as TSWWSYY and CDR2 as QGS. V was clipped by 4 bases and J by 2 bases; unmatched bases: 26. The length of the CDR3 is 24 residues. The CDR3 is CALGVPGADPRAGGYDALTAQLFF. In nucleotides, the CDR3 is TGTGCTCTTGGGGTTCCGGGGGCTGATCCGAGGGCTGGGGGATACGATGCCTTGACAGCACAACTCTTCTTT.

The sample holds a few counts of this clone. The protein recorded in TCRdb matches a much larger clone and deviates from this DNA's translation at residue 6, suggesting a read error; the protein here is obtained by translating the DNA. The CDR3 DNA is TGTGCCTGTGACACCAGGACTGGGGGAAGCTCCTGGGACACCCGACAGATGTTTTTC. Amino acid sequence: CACDTRTGGSSWDTRQMFF. The chain has TRDV2 and TRDJ3; 9 bases line up with TRDD3. The J gene comes from matching the DNA to germline here; TCRdb lacks it. The CDR3 length is 19 residues. Per the germline V gene, CDR1 is GEAIGNYY and CDR2 is EKD. V lost 0 bases, J lost 0 bases, and 5 bases stayed unmatched.

This clone was found a few times. The protein given by TCRdb reflects a much larger clone and differs at residue 6 from this DNA's translation, likely from a read error; the protein shown is the DNA's translation. V gene TRDV2 combines with J gene TRDJ1; 7 bases agree with TRDD3. TCRdb carries no J gene annotation; the J gene was assigned here by matching the DNA with germline. The ends lost 0 bases at V and 1 base at J; junction bases unmatched: 10. CDR1 GEAIGNYY and CDR2 EKD come from the germline V gene. The CDR3 totals 17 residues. CDR3 DNA sequence: TGTGCCTGTGACACCACGAGGGGGATCGATAGCACCGATAAACTCATCTTT. Amino acids: CACDTTRGIDSTDKLIF.